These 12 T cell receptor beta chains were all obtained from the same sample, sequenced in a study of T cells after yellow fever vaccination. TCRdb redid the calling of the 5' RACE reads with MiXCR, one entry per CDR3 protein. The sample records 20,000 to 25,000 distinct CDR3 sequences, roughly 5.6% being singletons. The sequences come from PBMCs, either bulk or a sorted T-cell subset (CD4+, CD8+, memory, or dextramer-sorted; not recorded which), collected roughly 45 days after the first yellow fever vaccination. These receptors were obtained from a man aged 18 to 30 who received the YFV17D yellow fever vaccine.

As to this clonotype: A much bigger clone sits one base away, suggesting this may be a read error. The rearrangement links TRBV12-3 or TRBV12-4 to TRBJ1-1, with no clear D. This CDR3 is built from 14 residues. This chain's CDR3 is CAISLGRGNTEAFF. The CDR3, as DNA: TGTGCCATCAGTTTAGGCAGAGGGAACACTGAAGCTTTCTTT.

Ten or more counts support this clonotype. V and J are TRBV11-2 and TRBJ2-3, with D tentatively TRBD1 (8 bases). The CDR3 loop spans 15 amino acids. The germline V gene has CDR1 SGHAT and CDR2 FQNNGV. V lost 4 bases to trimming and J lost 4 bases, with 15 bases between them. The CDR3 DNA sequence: TGTGCCAGCAGCTCCTACAGGGGGAGGGCAGATACGCAGTATTTT. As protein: CASSSYRGRADTQYF.

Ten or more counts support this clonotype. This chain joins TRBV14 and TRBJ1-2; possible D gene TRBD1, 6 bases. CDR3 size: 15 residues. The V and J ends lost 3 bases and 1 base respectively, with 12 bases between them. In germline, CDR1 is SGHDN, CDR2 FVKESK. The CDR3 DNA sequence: TGTGCCAGCAGCCATCAGACAGGAATTAACTATGGCTACACCTTC. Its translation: CASSHQTGINYGYTF.

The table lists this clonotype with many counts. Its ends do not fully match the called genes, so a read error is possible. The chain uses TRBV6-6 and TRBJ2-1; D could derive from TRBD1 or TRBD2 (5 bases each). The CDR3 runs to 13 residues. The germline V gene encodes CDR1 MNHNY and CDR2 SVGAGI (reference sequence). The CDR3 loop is CASTMDGAKRGTF. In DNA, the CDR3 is TGTGCCAGCACCATGGACGGGGCCAAACGGGGTACCTTC.

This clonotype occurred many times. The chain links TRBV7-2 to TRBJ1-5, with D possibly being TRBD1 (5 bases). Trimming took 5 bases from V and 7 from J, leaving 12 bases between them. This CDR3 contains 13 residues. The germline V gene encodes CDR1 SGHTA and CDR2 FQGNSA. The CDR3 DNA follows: TGTGCCAGCAGCGAGGGACGACGGCAGCCCCAGCATTTT. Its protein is CASSEGRRQPQHF.

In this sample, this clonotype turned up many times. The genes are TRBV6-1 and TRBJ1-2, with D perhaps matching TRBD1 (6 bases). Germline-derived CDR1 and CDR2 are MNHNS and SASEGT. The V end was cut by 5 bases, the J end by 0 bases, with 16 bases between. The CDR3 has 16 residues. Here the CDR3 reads CASSRSGQGTNYGYTF. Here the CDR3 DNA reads TGTGCCAGCAGTCGAAGTGGGCAGGGGACTAACTATGGCTACACCTTC.

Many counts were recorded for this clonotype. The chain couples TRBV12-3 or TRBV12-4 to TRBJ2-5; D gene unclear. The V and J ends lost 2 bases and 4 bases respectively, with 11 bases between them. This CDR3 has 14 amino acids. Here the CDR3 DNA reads TGTGCCAGCAGTTTAACAGTTTGGGGAGAGACCCAGTACTTC. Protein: CASSLTVWGETQYF.

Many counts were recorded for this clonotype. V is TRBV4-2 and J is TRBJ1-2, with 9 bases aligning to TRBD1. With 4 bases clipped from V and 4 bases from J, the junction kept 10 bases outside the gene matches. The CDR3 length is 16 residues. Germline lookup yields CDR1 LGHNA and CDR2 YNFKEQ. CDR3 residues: CASSRQNRGRTYGYTF. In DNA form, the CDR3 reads TGTGCCAGCAGCCGCCAGAACAGGGGGCGGACCTATGGCTACACCTTC.

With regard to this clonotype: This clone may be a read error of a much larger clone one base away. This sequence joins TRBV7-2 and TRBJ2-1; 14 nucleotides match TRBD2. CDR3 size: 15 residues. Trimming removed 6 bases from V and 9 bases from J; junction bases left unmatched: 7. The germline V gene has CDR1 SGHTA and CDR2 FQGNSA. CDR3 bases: TGTACCAGCAGACCCAGACTAGCGGGGGGGCTTGAGCAGTTCTTC. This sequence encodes CTSRPRLAGGLEQFF.

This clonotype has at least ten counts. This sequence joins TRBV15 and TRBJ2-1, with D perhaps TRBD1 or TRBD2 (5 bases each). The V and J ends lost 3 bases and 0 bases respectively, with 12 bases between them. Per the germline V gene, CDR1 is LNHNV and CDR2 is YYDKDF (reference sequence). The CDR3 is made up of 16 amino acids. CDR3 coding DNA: TGTGCCACCAGCAGCGGGACCTCCGGCTCCTACAATGAGCAGTTCTTC. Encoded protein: CATSSGTSGSYNEQFF. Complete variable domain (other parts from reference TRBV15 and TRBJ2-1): DAMVIQNPRYQVTQFGKPVTLSCSQTLNHNVMYWYQQKSSQAPKLLFHYYDKDFNNEADTPDNFQSRRPNTSFCFLDIRSPGLGDTAMYLCATSSGTSGSYNEQFFGPGTRLTVL.

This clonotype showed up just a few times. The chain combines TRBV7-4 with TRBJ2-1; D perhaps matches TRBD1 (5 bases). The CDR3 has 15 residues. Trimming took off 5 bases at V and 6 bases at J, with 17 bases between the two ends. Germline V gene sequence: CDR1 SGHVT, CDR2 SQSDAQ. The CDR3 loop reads CASSPRFQGPNEQFF. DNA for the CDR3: TGTGCCAGCAGCCCCCGTTTTCAGGGTCCCAATGAGCAGTTCTTC.

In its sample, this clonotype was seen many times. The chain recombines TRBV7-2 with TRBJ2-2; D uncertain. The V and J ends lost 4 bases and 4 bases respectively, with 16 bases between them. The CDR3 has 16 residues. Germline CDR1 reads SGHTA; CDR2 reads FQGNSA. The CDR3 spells CASSSSRNPGTGELFF. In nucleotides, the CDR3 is TGTGCCAGCAGCTCATCCAGGAATCCAGGCACCGGGGAGCTGTTTTTT.